The entry that follows covers one TCR beta chain sequence. This record belongs to a study of blood T cell repertoires in COVID-19. Study background: Samples taken during acute and convalescent COVID-19 were collected in the United States, Italy and Spain. In each case, the material was cDNA or gDNA derived from T cells, B-cell-depleted T cells, or PBMCs.

This CDR3 comprises 12 residues. Between the trimmed V and J ends, which lost 6 bases and 6 bases, there was a span of 6 bases. The germline V gene has CDR1 LNHDA and CDR2 SQIVND (reference sequence). In the source study's methods: Cell counts per sample came from amplifying reference gene primers. Generated by immunoSEQ multiplex PCR, the TCRdb table keeps only in-frame clones and is missing some. D and trimming come from the DNA, and the V and J calls and clone size come from that table. The table has tens of thousands of clones, approximately 78% seen once; the top ten hold around a fifth. The clonotype originates from a human donor in a cohort sampled during active COVID-19. The sequencing sample was made of peripheral blood. V and J are TRBV19 and TRBJ1-6; D possibly corresponds to TRBD1 (5 bases). The CDR3 coding sequence is TGTGCCAGTAGCACAGGTAATTCACCCCTCCACTTT. It codes for CASSTGNSPLHF.